This T cell receptor beta chain was recovered during a study of memory CD4+ T cells and cytomegalovirus serostatus. Germline lookup yields CDR1 SGHRS and CDR2 YFSETQ. V was clipped by 0 bases and J by 9 bases, with 6 bases between them. The CDR3 extends over 11 amino acids. Single viable CD3+CD4+CD8-CD45RO+ cells were sorted as the memory CD4+ T cells. Only in-frame clones appear in the TCRdb table, and some are missing; sequencing was by immunoSEQ multiplex PCR. The profile shows around 60,000 clones, more than 70% of them singletons. The sequenced material came from memory CD4+ T cells from blood. The TCR sequence derives from an adult in good health and CMV-seronegative. J is TRBJ1-1 and V is TRBV5-1; D unclear. The CDR3 loop is CASSLDQKAFF. CDR3 coding DNA: TGCGCCAGCAGCTTGGACCAGAAAGCTTTCTTT.